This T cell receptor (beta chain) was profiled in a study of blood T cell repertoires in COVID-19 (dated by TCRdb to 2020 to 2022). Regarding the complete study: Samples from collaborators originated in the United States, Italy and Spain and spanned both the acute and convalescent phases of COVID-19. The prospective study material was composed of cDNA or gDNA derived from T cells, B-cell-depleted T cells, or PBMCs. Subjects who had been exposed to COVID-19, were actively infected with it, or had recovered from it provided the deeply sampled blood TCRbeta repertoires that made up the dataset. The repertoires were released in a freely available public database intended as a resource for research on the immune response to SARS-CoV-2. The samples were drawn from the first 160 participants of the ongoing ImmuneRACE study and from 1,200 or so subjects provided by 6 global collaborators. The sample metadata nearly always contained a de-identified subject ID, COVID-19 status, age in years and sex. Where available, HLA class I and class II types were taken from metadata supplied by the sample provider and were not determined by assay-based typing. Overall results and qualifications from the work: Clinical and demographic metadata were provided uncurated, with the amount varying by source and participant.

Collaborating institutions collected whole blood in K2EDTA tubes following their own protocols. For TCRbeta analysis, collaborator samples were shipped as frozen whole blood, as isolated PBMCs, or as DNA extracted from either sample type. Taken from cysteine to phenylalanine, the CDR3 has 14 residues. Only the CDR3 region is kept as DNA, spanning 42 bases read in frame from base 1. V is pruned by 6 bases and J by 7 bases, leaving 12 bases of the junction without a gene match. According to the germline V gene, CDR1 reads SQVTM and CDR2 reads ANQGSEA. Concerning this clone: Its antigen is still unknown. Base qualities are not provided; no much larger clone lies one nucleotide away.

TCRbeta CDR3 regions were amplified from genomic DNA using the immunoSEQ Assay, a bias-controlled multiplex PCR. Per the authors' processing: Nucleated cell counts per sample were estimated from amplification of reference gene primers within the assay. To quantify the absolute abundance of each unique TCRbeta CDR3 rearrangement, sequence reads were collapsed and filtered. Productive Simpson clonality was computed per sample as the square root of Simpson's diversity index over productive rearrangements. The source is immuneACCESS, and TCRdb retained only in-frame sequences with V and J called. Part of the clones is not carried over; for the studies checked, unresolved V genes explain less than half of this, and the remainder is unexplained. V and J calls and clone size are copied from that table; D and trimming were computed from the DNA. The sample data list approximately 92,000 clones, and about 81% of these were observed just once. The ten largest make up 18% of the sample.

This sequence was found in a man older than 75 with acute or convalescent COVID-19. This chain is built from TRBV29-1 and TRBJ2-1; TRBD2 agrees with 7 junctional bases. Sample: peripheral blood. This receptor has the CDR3 CSVIPGGLGNEQFF. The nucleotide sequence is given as TGCAGCGTCATACCGGGAGGCCTTGGGAATGAGCAGTTCTTC.